This T cell receptor beta chain was identified during a study of T cell changes during pregnancy in multiple sclerosis. This CDR3 has 13 amino acids. Germline loops: CDR1 GTSNPN, CDR2 SVGIG (reference sequence). V was trimmed by 2 bases and J by 6 bases, leaving 14 bases between them. The assay was immunoSEQ multiplex PCR, and TCRdb's table has in-frame clones only and misses some. The sample contains about 75,000 clones, nearly 95% of which appear only once. Here the sequenced sample was CD4+ T cells from peripheral blood mononuclear cells, taken after pregnancy. This TCR came from a female donor with multiple sclerosis, enrolled in a pregnancy study. The chain recombines TRBV30 with TRBJ2-7, with a tentative D call TRBD2 (6 bases). This CDR3 reads CAWSRDLLPEQYF. DNA of the CDR3: TGTGCCTGGAGTCGGGACTTACTACCCGAGCAGTACTTC.